This entry describes one T cell receptor (beta chain). These data come from a study of cytomegalovirus exposure and HLA in healthy donors. The germline V gene has CDR1 MGHRA and CDR2 YSYEKL. The germline V and J ends were trimmed by 3 bases and 1 base, with 16 bases remaining between them. The CDR3 spans 17 residues. The PCR contained 60 Vbeta and 13 Jbeta primers. The method was immunoSEQ multiplex PCR; TCRdb's version includes in-frame clones alone and lacks a portion of them. Here the sample spans about 94,000 clones, more than 75% being singletons. The chain combines TRBV4-1 with TRBJ2-1; D gene unclear. This clonotype was obtained from a woman aged 35 to 49 in good health and CMV-seronegative. The sample was PBMCs. The CDR3 here is CASSQVILGASYNEQFF. The CDR3 DNA follows: TGCGCCAGCAGCCAGGTCATATTAGGAGCATCCTACAATGAGCAGTTCTTC.